The clone carrying this T cell receptor (beta chain) was detected once. As yet, its antigen is unknown. The sample comes from a study of T cell responses to AZD1222 COVID-19 vaccine. Findings and limits, study-wide: Females made up more of the donors, who were largely white British, and clonal diversity may have come out too low. Spike as a whole was targeted by vaccine-associated CD4 TCRs, dominant at 160-218 and 743-854. Rises in breadth and depth of Spike-specific TCRs came after two AZD1222 doses.

Sequencing used immunoSEQ multiplex PCR; TCRdb keeps in-frame clones, though not all of them. The sample lists about 160,000 clones, 90% to 95% seen once, with about 0.9% in the top ten. With 6 bases removed from V and 3 bases from J, the gap between germline ends came to 21 bases. The CDR3 is 16 amino acids. Per germline, CDR1 MGHRA and CDR2 YSYEKL. The sequence was obtained from an adult in good health. The J gene is TRBJ2-7, the V gene TRBV4-1, with TRBD2 as a possible D gene (6 bases). The source was peripheral blood, collected on day 0 of AZD1222 vaccination. For the CDR3, the DNA is TGCGCCAGCAGACACGGTAGGTCGGGGGTTGTCTACGAGCAGTACTTC. Amino acids: CASRHGRSGVVYEQYF.